This T cell receptor beta chain emerged from a study of T cell responses to AZD1222 COVID-19 vaccine. The CDR3 covers 14 residues. V dropped 6 bases and J dropped 5; count of bases not matched to a gene: 9. Germline V gives CDR1 LNHNV, CDR2 YYDKDF (reference sequence). The protocol was immunoSEQ multiplex PCR, while the TCRdb copy is restricted to in-frame clones and leaves out a portion. Of 100,000 to 150,000 clones listed, roughly 90% are singletons. V usage is TRBV15 and J usage is TRBJ1-2; TRBD1 agrees at 7 bases. The source material was peripheral blood, sampled on day 0 of AZD1222 vaccination. This TCR derives from an adult in good health. This CDR3 is CATSLPGQTYGYTF. The CDR3 nucleotides are TGTGCCACCAGTTTACCGGGACAGACGTATGGCTACACCTTC.